These T cell receptor beta chains were read from a single sample in a study of a mutant IDH1 vaccine in newly diagnosed glioma. What these receptors recognize is not known. Only in-frame clones appear in the TCRdb table, and some are missing; sequencing was by immunoSEQ multiplex PCR. Of some 42,000 clones listed, less than 85% are singletons. Sequencing was performed on PBMCs, taken from a glioma patient whose treatment included an IDH1 peptide vaccine. The receptors were gathered from a man between 18 and 35 years old with glioma. Some clones in this sample may be carry-over from other donors' samples. Each CDR3 is given with its conserved first and last residue. The D gene is left open where the match is weak.

CDR3aa	d_gene	j_gene	v_gene	len
CASSPYLRGKLFF	-	TRBJ1-4	TRBV4-3	13
CASSLVGQGNYGYTF	-	TRBJ1-2	TRBV7-2	15
CASSLYPGTGGSYGYTF	TRBD1	TRBJ1-2	TRBV28	17
CASRRGLSTGELFF	-	TRBJ2-2	TRBV4-3	14
CASSLGPGPEAFF	-	TRBJ1-1	TRBV7-2	13
CASSFWLQETQYF	-	TRBJ2-5	TRBV7-8	13
CASSLAAFNGYTF	-	TRBJ1-2	TRBV5-6	13
CASSIKGQSYEQYF	TRBD1	TRBJ2-7	TRBV19	14
CASSDISSGGADTQYF	TRBD2	TRBJ2-3	TRBV6-4	16
CASSSREGGQYF	-	TRBJ2-7	TRBV18	12
CAWSSTSGRNEQFF	TRBD2	TRBJ2-1	TRBV30	14
CSVEGQVGTNQETQYF	-	TRBJ2-5	TRBV29-1	16
CASSLGVREKTEAFF	-	TRBJ1-1	TRBV5-8	15
CASSYGGVGLDEQYF	-	TRBJ2-7	TRBV6-5	15
CASSRDFGRGWPEAFF	-	TRBJ1-1	TRBV4-2	16
CASSLNPQGKVMNEQFF	-	TRBJ2-1	TRBV5-1	17
CASSFGQVSTEAFF	TRBD1	TRBJ1-1	TRBV28	14
CASSYSQTALHYGYTF	-	TRBJ1-2	TRBV6-5	16
CASSDPLGTAYGYTF	TRBD1	TRBJ1-2	TRBV6-1	15
CASSDEGGSDTQYF	-	TRBJ2-3	TRBV25-1	14
CASSASSTGELFF	-	TRBJ2-2	TRBV6-4	13
CASSQDPRGRGTDTQYF	TRBD2	TRBJ2-3	TRBV4-3	17
CASSPRTATDEQYF	-	TRBJ2-7	TRBV27	14
CASSSFGGNQPQHF	-	TRBJ1-5	TRBV4-1	14
CASSSTLLGQGSGNTIYF	TRBD1	TRBJ1-3	TRBV5-1	18
CASSYPTGMAFF	-	TRBJ1-1	TRBV6-5	12
CASSARTGASNYGYTF	TRBD1	TRBJ1-2	TRBV10-2	16
CASSPDRVGTEAFF	TRBD1	TRBJ1-1	TRBV7-9	14
CASSAGKTKNIQYF	-	TRBJ2-4	TRBV7-9	14
CASIGSRVTTNEKLFF	-	TRBJ1-4	TRBV19	16
CASSDLPGHAANTGELFF	-	TRBJ2-2	TRBV25-1	18
CASSLGTEAFF	-	TRBJ1-1	TRBV7-9	11
CASSVGNTEAFF	-	TRBJ1-1	TRBV25-1	12
CASSLNWAKETQYF	-	TRBJ2-5	TRBV5-6	14
CASRYRGTGRFTEAFF	TRBD1	TRBJ1-1	TRBV5-6	16
CASSAGSQGAREKLFF	TRBD1	TRBJ1-4	TRBV9	16
CASSQDRSVVQGNGYTF	TRBD1	TRBJ1-2	TRBV4-2	17
CASSSRDRGERANTEAFF	TRBD1	TRBJ1-1	TRBV5-1	18
CASSGGRFGEQYF	-	TRBJ2-7	TRBV5-1	13
CASSPKGTGLTGTFF	TRBD1	TRBJ1-1	TRBV4-1	15
CASTAVPNQGETQYF	-	TRBJ2-5	TRBV5-1	15
CASSQDRGANVLTF	-	TRBJ2-6	TRBV4-3	14
CASGRTANYGYTF	-	TRBJ1-2	TRBV9	13
CASSMTAAYSYEQYF	-	TRBJ2-7	TRBV19	15
CASSNQPGLGGYEQYF	TRBD2	TRBJ2-7	TRBV11-2	16
CASSSHRGVYEQYF	TRBD1	TRBJ2-7	TRBV7-8	14
CASRSWVNQPQHF	-	TRBJ1-5	TRBV6-5	13
CASSVGSGRSETQYF	TRBD2	TRBJ2-5	TRBV9	15
CASSSGGPGETQYF	-	TRBJ2-5	TRBV7-9	14
CASSEAHGQALYGYTF	TRBD1	TRBJ1-2	TRBV6-1	16
CASNGLAGAKYNEQFF	TRBD2	TRBJ2-1	TRBV25-1	16
CASSLSGTGSYNEQFF	TRBD1	TRBJ2-1	TRBV28	16
CASSLDRLYEAFF	-	TRBJ1-1	TRBV5-4	13
CACTSPGRGYGYTF	-	TRBJ1-2	TRBV30	14
CASSVDPDPNYGYTF	-	TRBJ1-2	TRBV9	15
CASSDAAREKQFF	-	TRBJ2-1	TRBV2	13
CASSFSGAGNQPQHF	-	TRBJ1-5	TRBV25-1	15
CASSLDGIEQYF	-	TRBJ2-7	TRBV5-1	12
CASSDRSTSTDTQYF	-	TRBJ2-3	TRBV18	15